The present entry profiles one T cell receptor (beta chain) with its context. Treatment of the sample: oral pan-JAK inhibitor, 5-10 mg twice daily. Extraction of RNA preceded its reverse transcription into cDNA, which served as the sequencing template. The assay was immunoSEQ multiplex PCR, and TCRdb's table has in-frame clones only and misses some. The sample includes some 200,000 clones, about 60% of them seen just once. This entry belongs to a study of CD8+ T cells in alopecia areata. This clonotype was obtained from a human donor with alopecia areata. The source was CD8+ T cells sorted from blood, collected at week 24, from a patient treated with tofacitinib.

The CDR3 coding sequence is TGTGCCAGCAGCTTGGGTAACTCTGGAAACACCATATATTTT. Protein sequence: CASSLGNSGNTIYF. This chain links TRBV5-6 with TRBJ1-3; no reliable D call. Trimming cost V 0 bases and J 0 bases, with 4 bases left between them. The CDR3 is made up of 14 amino acids. Germline-derived CDR1 and CDR2 are SGHDT and YYEEEE.